Listed here is a single T cell receptor (beta chain). Its specificity is not known. This entry comes from a study of early T cells in non-severe SARS-CoV-2 infection. About the study: Chains from this unsorted whole-blood bulk RNA could not be paired.

The library protocol tagged individual cDNA molecules with unique molecular identifiers. One entry per CDR3 protein results from TCRdb running MiXCR on the 5' RACE reads. Among 65,000 to 90,000 distinct CDR3 sequences, roughly 12% were seen once, and the ten largest hold approximately 4.9%. This CDR3 contains 14 residues. Deletions cut 3 bases from V and 4 bases from J, with 12 bases between. Germline CDR1 LNHDA, CDR2 SQIVND (reference sequence). Study-wide results and limits: Using VDJdb, the matching emphasized anti-spike CD8 responses while missing private and CD4 specificities.

This TCR came from an adult who was a healthcare worker with PCR-confirmed SARS-CoV-2 infection or an uninfected control (not recorded which). Sample: whole blood. The chain employs TRBV19 and TRBJ1-2; a weak D match, TRBD1 (6 bases). The CDR3 protein is CASSIPRRGYGYTF. The DNA of the CDR3 is TGTGCCAGTAGTATTCCCCGCAGGGGCTATGGCTACACCTTC.